A single T cell receptor (beta chain) is shown here with its context. Its antigen is not known. V shed 6 bases and J shed 0 bases, with 3 bases lying between them. Germline lookup yields CDR1 LNHDA and CDR2 SQIVND (reference sequence). The CDR3 loop spans 13 amino acids. These data originate in a study of cytotoxic CD8 clonotypes in ibrutinib-treated CLL. Whole-study findings and limits: At the start, clonality exceeded age-matched healthy donors and followed circulating CD8+ T-cell counts.

Deep sequencing aimed at 1 in 200,000 to 1 in 1 million T cells' resolution. Generated by immunoSEQ multiplex PCR, the TCRdb table keeps only in-frame clones and is missing some. Of around 140,000 clones listed, approximately 85% are singletons. This receptor was identified in a human donor with chronic lymphocytic leukemia. The chain employs TRBV19 and TRBJ2-6; no reliable D call. Sequencing was performed on PBMCs, taken after 24 months of ibrutinib treatment. CDR3 protein: CASRYSGANVLTF. CDR3 in DNA: TGTGCCAGTAGATACTCTGGGGCCAACGTCCTGACTTTC.